This T cell receptor (beta chain) was sequenced for a study of blood T cell repertoires in COVID-19. In the study overall: Italy, Spain and the United States were the sources of the convalescent and acute COVID-19 samples.

In germline, CDR1 is MNHEY, CDR2 SMNVEV (reference sequence). V was clipped by 7 bases and J by 4 bases, with 22 bases between them. CDR3 length: 16 residues. Only in-frame clones appear in the TCRdb table, and some are missing; sequencing was by immunoSEQ multiplex PCR. This sample has some 55,000 clones, with 87% found just once. Sequencing used peripheral blood. The origin of this receptor is a man aged 55-75 years with acute or convalescent COVID-19. The chain joins TRBV27 to TRBJ1-1; D perhaps matches TRBD1 (5 bases). CDR3 in amino acids: CASKRAPQGKSTEAFF. CDR3 sequence (DNA): TGTGCCAGCAAAAGGGCCCCCCAGGGAAAAAGCACTGAAGCTTTCTTT.